One and the same sample provided the 9 T cell receptor beta chains below, sequenced in a study of blood T cell repertoires in COVID-19. The protocol was immunoSEQ multiplex PCR, while the TCRdb copy is restricted to in-frame clones and leaves out a portion. The data hold tens of thousands of clones, with 84% observed a single time. Sequences were obtained from peripheral blood. The source of these receptors is a human donor in a cohort sampled during active COVID-19.

This chain connects TRBV5-1 to TRBJ2-7, with 10 nucleotides matching TRBD1. The CDR3 length is 14 residues. V dropped 4 bases and J dropped 2; count of bases not matched to a gene: 3. Per germline, CDR1 SGHRS and CDR2 YFSETQ. DNA for the CDR3: TGCGCCAGCAGCAGGACAGGGGGGGCCTACGAGCAGTACTTC. Translated: CASSRTGGAYEQYF.

This sequence joins TRBV19 and TRBJ2-1; TRBD1 matches at 8 bases. Trimming cost V 5 bases and J 10 bases; bases outside gene matches: 10. CDR3 size: 14 residues. Looked up from germline, CDR1 is LNHDA and CDR2 is SQIVND (reference sequence). Here the CDR3 reads CASSQPRDRQEQFF. In DNA, the CDR3 is TGTGCCAGTAGTCAACCCCGGGACAGGCAAGAGCAGTTCTTC.

The rearrangement uses TRBV10-3 and TRBJ2-1, with TRBD2 matching over 11 bases. Per germline, CDR1 ENHRY and CDR2 SYGVKD. This CDR3 region has 16 residues. V lost 4 bases and J lost 4; bases outside the gene matches: 6. CDR3 bases: TGTGCCATCAGTGGTACTAGCGGGGGCCTATACAATGAGCAGTTCTTC. It encodes CAISGTSGGLYNEQFF.

The chain uses TRBV6-6 and TRBJ2-7; TRBD2 might be the D (6 bases). The germline V gene encodes CDR1 MNHNY and CDR2 SVGAGI (reference sequence). Trimming left V 3 bases short and J 3 bases short, with 12 bases between. The CDR3 totals 14 residues. The CDR3 DNA reads TGTGCCAGCAGTTATGGGGGGTCTCGCTACGAGCAGTACTTC. Translation gives CASSYGGSRYEQYF.

The chain couples TRBV2 to TRBJ1-5, with D perhaps matching TRBD1 (6 bases). The CDR3 is made up of 11 amino acids. The germline V and J ends were trimmed by 8 bases and 9 bases, with 11 bases remaining between them. CDR1 SNHLY and CDR2 FYNNEI come from the germline V gene. The CDR3 spells CASQGSGPQHF. CDR3 DNA: TGTGCCAGCCAGGGGTCGGGGCCCCAGCATTTT.

The chain recombines TRBV18 with TRBJ2-1; D is uncertain. The CDR3 contains 16 residues. CDR1 is KGHSH and CDR2 is LQKENI in the germline V gene. V was trimmed by 2 bases and J by 4 bases, leaving 15 bases between them. CDR3 sequence: CASSPSTRVTYNEQFF. The CDR3 DNA sequence: TGTGCCAGCTCACCATCTACCCGGGTTACTTACAATGAGCAGTTCTTC.

This chain links TRBV1 with TRBJ1-1; the DNA was not compared with TRBD1, the D call given in the table. TRBV1 constitutes a pseudogene. The CDR3 length is 16 residues. Here the CDR3 reads CTSSQPPPRANTEAFF. The CDR3 DNA reads as TGCACCAGCAGCCAACCACCCCCCAGGGCGAACACTGAAGCTTTCTTT.

The V call is TRBV5-6, the J call TRBJ1-4; 9 bases map to TRBD1. Germline CDR1 is SGHDT and CDR2 is YYEEEE. This CDR3 is 14 amino acids long. With V trimmed by 4 bases and J by 5 bases, 3 bases remained unmatched. The CDR3: CASSPGTGNEKLFF. CDR3 DNA: TGTGCCAGCAGCCCCGGGACAGGGAATGAAAAACTGTTTTTT.

This chain joins TRBV19 and TRBJ2-2, with 8 bases fitting TRBD1. CDR3 length: 16 amino acids. Trimming at V came to 7 bases and at J to 5 bases, leaving 12 bases not matched to a gene. Germline assignment: CDR1 LNHDA and CDR2 SQIVND (reference sequence). The CDR3 bases are TGTGCCAGTACCCCATTAAGGAGACAGGGGACCGGGGAGCTGTTTTTT. Translating it yields CASTPLRRQGTGELFF.